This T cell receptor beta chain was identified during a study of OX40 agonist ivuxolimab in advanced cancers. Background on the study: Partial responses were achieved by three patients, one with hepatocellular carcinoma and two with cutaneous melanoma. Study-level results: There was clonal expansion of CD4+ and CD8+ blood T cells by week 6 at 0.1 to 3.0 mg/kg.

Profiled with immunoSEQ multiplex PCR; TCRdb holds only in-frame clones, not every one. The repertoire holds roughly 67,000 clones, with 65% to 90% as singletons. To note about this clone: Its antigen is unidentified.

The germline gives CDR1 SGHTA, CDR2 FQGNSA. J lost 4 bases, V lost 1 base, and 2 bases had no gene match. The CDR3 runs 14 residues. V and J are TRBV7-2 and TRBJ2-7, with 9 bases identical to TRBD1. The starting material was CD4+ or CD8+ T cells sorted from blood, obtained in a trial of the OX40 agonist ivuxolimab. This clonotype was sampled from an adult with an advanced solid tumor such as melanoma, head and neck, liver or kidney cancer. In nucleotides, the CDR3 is TGTGCCAGCAGCTTAGACAGGGGGCTGTACGAGCAGTACTTC. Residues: CASSLDRGLYEQYF.